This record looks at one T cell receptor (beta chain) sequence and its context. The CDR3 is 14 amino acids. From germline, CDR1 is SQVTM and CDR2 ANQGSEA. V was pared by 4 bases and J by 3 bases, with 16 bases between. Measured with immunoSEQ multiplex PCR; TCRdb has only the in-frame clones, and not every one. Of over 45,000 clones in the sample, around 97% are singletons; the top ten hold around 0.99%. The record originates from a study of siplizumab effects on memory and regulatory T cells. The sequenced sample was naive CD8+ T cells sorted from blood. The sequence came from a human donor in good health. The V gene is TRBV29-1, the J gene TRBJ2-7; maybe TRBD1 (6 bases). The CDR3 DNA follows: TGCAGCGTTGTAGACAGGTCTCTTCGCTACGAGCAGTACTTC. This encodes CSVVDRSLRYEQYF.